These 16 T cell receptor beta chains were all obtained from the same sample, sequenced in a study of blood T cell repertoires in COVID-19. Measured with immunoSEQ multiplex PCR; TCRdb has only the in-frame clones, and not every one. The data hold roughly 180,000 clones, with 82% observed a single time. The sample was PBMCs or T cells enriched from blood (not recorded which). All receptors derive from a man aged 60 to 75 who had recovered from COVID-19.

This clone occurred a few times. V and J are TRBV2 and TRBJ1-5; D ambiguous. This CDR3 region has 16 residues. From germline, CDR1 is SNHLY and CDR2 FYNNEI. V lost 1 base and J 2 bases, leaving 12 bases between the germline ends. The CDR3 DNA sequence: TGTGCCAGCAGTGAAGTCGCAGGATTGGGCAATCAGCCCCAGCATTTT. Encoded protein: CASSEVAGLGNQPQHF. Filled out from reference TRBV2 and TRBJ1-5, the complete variable domain reads EPEVTQTPSHQVTQMGQEVILRCVPISNHLYFYWYRQILGQKVEFLVSFYNNEISEKSEIFDDQFSVERPDGSNFTLKIRSTKLEDSAMYFCASSEVAGLGNQPQHFGDGTRLSIL.

The chain carries TRBV19 and TRBJ2-7; TRBD2 might be the D (5 bases). CDR3 length: 11 amino acids. Germline CDR1 and CDR2: LNHDA and SQIVND (reference sequence). V lost 9 bases, J lost 12 bases, and 18 bases lay in between. CDR3 loop: CASHLGGVPYF. As DNA, the CDR3 is TGTGCCAGCCACCTCGGAGGAGTCCCGTACTTC.

The chain carries TRBV27 and TRBJ1-1; D gene uncertain. The CDR3 has 13 amino acids. Germline CDR1 is MNHEY and CDR2 is SMNVEV (reference sequence). V was clipped by 2 bases and J by 0 bases, with 4 bases between them. The CDR3 protein is CASSLGLNTEAFF. In DNA form, the CDR3 reads TGTGCCAGCAGTTTAGGGCTGAACACTGAAGCTTTCTTT.

V usage is TRBV4-1 and J usage is TRBJ1-2, with 10 positions matching TRBD1. Germline lookup yields CDR1 MGHRA and CDR2 YSYEKL. The CDR3 extends over 14 amino acids. Trimming took 4 bases from V and 7 from J; bases not matched to a gene: 6. In DNA, the CDR3 is TGCGCCAGCAGCCTTCCGGGACAGGGGCTTGGCTACACCTTC. It translates to CASSLPGQGLGYTF.

This clone has just one count. The J gene is TRBJ2-6, the V gene TRBV29-1; TRBD1 might be the D (6 bases). The CDR3 totals 16 residues. The ends were cut back, 6 bases at V and 0 bases at J, with 15 bases in the middle. Germline V gives CDR1 SQVTM, CDR2 ANQGSEA. The CDR3 sequence is CSVSGTKNSGANVLTF. In DNA form, the CDR3 reads TGCAGCGTATCCGGGACAAAAAACTCTGGGGCCAACGTCCTGACTTTC.

The CDR3 loop reads CASSYLGTGGNEQFF. The CDR3 coding sequence is TGTGCCAGCAGTTACTTAGGGACAGGGGGGAATGAGCAGTTCTTC. The chain recombines TRBV6-5 with TRBJ2-1, with TRBD1 matching 11 bases. The CDR3 contains 15 residues. The V gene end was trimmed by 1 base and the J gene end by 7 bases; junction bases not matched to a gene: 3. Per the germline V gene, CDR1 is MNHEY and CDR2 is SVGAGI.

The rearrangement links TRBV24-1 to TRBJ2-1; 15 bases are shared with TRBD2. The CDR3 totals 19 residues. Losses at the gene ends were 1 base for V and 4 bases for J; bases not matched to a gene: 7. Per germline, CDR1 KGHDR and CDR2 SFDVKD. The chain's CDR3 is CATSDFQSGLAGGYNEQFF. CDR3 coding DNA: TGTGCCACCAGTGATTTTCAATCGGGACTAGCGGGAGGATACAATGAGCAGTTCTTC.

With respect to this clone: The identical CDR3 is also encoded by other nucleotide sequences in the sample. The V and J genes are TRBV9 and TRBJ1-1, with D perhaps matching TRBD1 (6 bases). V lost 0 bases, J lost 1 base, and 7 bases lay in between. Germline CDR1 SGDLS, CDR2 YYNGEE. The CDR3 length is 14 residues. In DNA form, the CDR3 reads TGTGCCAGCAGCGTAGCAGGGGAGAACACTGAAGCTTTCTTT. This sequence encodes CASSVAGENTEAFF.

This chain joins TRBV28 and TRBJ1-4; D uncertain. V was shortened by 2 bases and J by 2 bases, with 12 bases between the two germline ends. The germline gives CDR1 MDHEN, CDR2 SYDVKM. The CDR3 consists of 16 residues. In DNA, the CDR3 is TGTGCCAGCAGTTTACCCCACCCGGGTACTAATGAAAAACTGTTTTTT. It codes for CASSLPHPGTNEKLFF.

The gene calls are TRBV27 and TRBJ2-1; D may be TRBD2 (7 bases). The CDR3 length is 18 residues. Germline V gene lookup returns CDR1 MNHEY and CDR2 SMNVEV (reference sequence). Trimming left V 4 bases short and J 6 bases short, with 25 bases between. This CDR3 reads CASSSHSGRGAPGNEQFF. Here the CDR3 DNA reads TGTGCCAGCAGTTCGCACTCGGGTCGGGGGGCTCCAGGCAATGAGCAGTTCTTC.

In this sample, this clone turned up a few times. V gene TRBV6-6 combines with J gene TRBJ2-2, with D maybe TRBD2 (5 bases). CDR1 is MNHNY, CDR2 SVGAGI, per germline (reference sequence). The CDR3 loop spans 14 amino acids. V was cut by 8 bases and J by 1 base, with 11 bases left in between. The CDR3 DNA follows: TGTGCCAGCCTCCAGAGGGAGAACACCGGGGAGCTGTTTTTT. This translates into CASLQRENTGELFF.

This clone was observed a few times. In DNA form, the CDR3 reads TGTGCCAGCAGCTCGGAGGGAATTAGCGGGAGTGGGTACGAGCAGTACTTC. Translation: CASSSEGISGSGYEQYF. The rearrangement joins TRBV5-4 to TRBJ2-7; 9 nucleotides line up with TRBD2. From germline, CDR1 is SGHNT and CDR2 YYREEE (reference sequence). The CDR3 covers 17 residues. With V trimmed by 3 bases and J by 4 bases, 14 bases remained unmatched.

J is TRBJ1-5 and V is TRBV7-9; D call uncertain. Trimming stripped 5 bases from V and 0 bases from J, with 20 bases between. CDR1 SEHNR and CDR2 FQNEAQ come from the germline V gene (reference sequence). The CDR3 covers 18 residues. This chain's CDR3 is CASSLGVGSMDSNQPQHF. For the CDR3, the DNA is TGTGCCAGCAGCCTCGGCGTGGGCAGTATGGATAGCAATCAGCCCCAGCATTTT.

The rearrangement links TRBV6-4 to TRBJ2-2; D gene unclear. CDR3 size: 14 residues. The V end was cut by 4 bases, the J end by 0 bases, with 6 bases between. Germline-derived CDR1 and CDR2 are MRHNA and SNTAGT. The CDR3 is CASSGLANTGELFF. DNA for the CDR3: TGTGCCAGCAGTGGTCTAGCGAACACCGGGGAGCTGTTTTTT.

The rearrangement links TRBV7-9 to TRBJ1-4; no reliable D call. The CDR3 has 15 residues. The V end lost 1 base, the J end lost 13 bases, and 19 bases lay between the germline ends. CDR1 and CDR2 (germline): SEHNR, FQNEAQ (reference sequence). The CDR3: CASSLGDGIREGLFF. For the CDR3, the DNA is TGTGCCAGCAGCTTAGGAGACGGTATAAGGGAGGGACTGTTTTTT.

The V call is TRBV5-1, the J call TRBJ2-5; TRBD2 agrees at 8 bases. The length of the CDR3 is 15 residues. CDR1 is SGHRS and CDR2 is YFSETQ in the germline V gene. Germline trimming cut 2 bases from V and 0 bases from J; bases unmatched to any gene: 3. The CDR3 region has the DNA TGCGCCAGCAGCTTTTCAGCGGGAGACCAAGAGACCCAGTACTTC. Translated: CASSFSAGDQETQYF.